Following are 14 T cell receptor beta chains from one sample sequenced in a study of T cell repertoires in cytomegalovirus infection. Via MiXCR, TCRdb re-called the reads, giving one row per CDR3 protein. Found here are approximately 910,000 distinct CDR3 sequences, around 32% of them singletons; the top ten hold roughly 13%. These receptors' antigens are unknown. The sample consisted of cultured CD8+ T cells from PBMCs, taken from culture after CMV antigen stimulation. The receptors were sampled from a human donor in good health (CMV status not recorded). Some clones in this sample may be carry-over from other donors' samples.

This clonotype was seen only a few times. The J gene is TRBJ2-3, the V gene TRBV7-9; D is perhaps TRBD1 (6 bases). The CDR3 is 15 amino acids. V was cut by 5 bases and J by 0 bases, with 12 bases left in between. Germline CDR1 reads SEHNR; CDR2 reads FQNEAQ (reference sequence). CDR3 coding DNA: TGTGCCAGCAGCATCCGGGACACTAGCACAGATACGCAGTATTTT. Translation gives CASSIRDTSTDTQYF.

This clonotype was counted a few times. The chain uses TRBV7-6 and TRBJ2-1; possibly TRBD2 for D (5 bases). Germline CDR1 reads SGHVS; CDR2 reads FNYEAQ. V lost 3 bases to trimming and J lost 4 bases, with 10 bases between them. The CDR3 sequence is 14 residues long. The CDR3 region has the DNA TGTGCCAGCAGCTTGATAGCGAATTACAATGAGCAGTTCTTC. This encodes CASSLIANYNEQFF. Drawing the rest from reference TRBV7-6 and TRBJ2-1, the complete variable domain is GAGVSQSPRYKVTKRGQDVALRCDPISGHVSLYWYRQALGQGPEFLTYFNYEAQQDKSGLPNDRFSAERPEGSISTLTIQRTEQRDSAMYRCASSLIANYNEQFFGPGTRLTVL.

Comment on this clonotype: A read error may explain this, as a much larger clone is one base away. This chain joins TRBV7-2 and TRBJ2-1; tentative D call: TRBD1 (6 bases). Deletions cut 7 bases from V and 5 bases from J, with 21 bases between. CDR3 length equals 16 residues. Germline V gene data show CDR1 as SGHTA and CDR2 as FQGNSA. The chain's CDR3 is CASNFPNIAGDNEQFF. In DNA form, the CDR3 reads TGTGCCAGCAACTTCCCCAACATCGCAGGGGACAATGAGCAGTTCTTC. The full variable domain, in which reference TRBV7-2 and TRBJ2-1 provide the parts outside the CDR3, is GAGVSQSPSNKVTEKGKDVELRCDPISGHTALYWYRQSLGQGLEFLIYFQGNSAPDKSGLPSDRFSAERTGGSVSTLTIQRTQQEDSAVYLCASNFPNIAGDNEQFFGPGTRLTVL.

There are a few counts of this clonotype. The chain is built from TRBV6-1 and TRBJ2-7, with D maybe TRBD1 (6 bases). Germline loops: CDR1 MNHNS, CDR2 SASEGT. CDR3 size: 13 residues. Trimming stripped 8 bases from V and 5 bases from J, with 16 bases between. The CDR3 region has the DNA TGTGCCAGCGGCAGGACAGACCGAAACGAGCAGTACTTC. Translating it yields CASGRTDRNEQYF.

This clonotype was seen ten or more times. The chain has TRBV7-8 and TRBJ2-7, with D maybe TRBD1 (7 bases). The CDR3 contains 14 residues. Germline V lookup: CDR1 SGHVS, CDR2 FQNEAQ. V lost 3 bases and J 4 bases, leaving 13 bases between the germline ends. For the CDR3, the DNA is TGTGCCAGCAGCTTGGGCGGGACAGCTTACGAGCAGTACGTC. Protein sequence: CASSLGGTAYEQYV.

This clonotype came up a few times. This sequence joins TRBV27 and TRBJ2-7, with 8 bases lining up with TRBD1. Trimming cost V 3 bases and J 4 bases; bases outside gene matches: 8. This CDR3 comprises 15 residues. Germline V CDR1 and CDR2: MNHEY, SMNVEV (reference sequence). CDR3 bases: TGTGCCAGCAGTTTCTTGGACAGGGCTCAATACGAGCAGTACTTC. This sequence encodes CASSFLDRAQYEQYF.

This clonotype has a count of ten or more. V usage is TRBV7-2 and J usage is TRBJ2-1; 11 nucleotides line up with TRBD2. The CDR3 runs 18 residues. V dropped 1 base and J dropped 6; count of bases not matched to a gene: 11. CDR1 SGHTA and CDR2 FQGNSA come from the germline V gene. The CDR3 here is CASSLVIAGGPRSNEQFF. The CDR3 nucleotides are TGTGCCAGCAGCTTAGTAATAGCGGGGGGGCCCCGCTCCAATGAGCAGTTCTTC.

This clonotype turned up a few times. This chain connects TRBV7-9 to TRBJ1-5; D gene unclear. Germline-derived CDR1 and CDR2 are SEHNR and FQNEAQ (reference sequence). The CDR3 is made up of 14 amino acids. The V end lost 5 bases, the J end lost 2 bases, and 10 bases lay between the germline ends. In DNA, the CDR3 is TGTGCCAGCAGCCCCCAATCGGGCAATCAGCCCCAGCATTTT. It encodes CASSPQSGNQPQHF. Full variable domain (outside the CDR3, taken from reference TRBV7-9 and TRBJ1-5): DTGVSQNPRHKITKRGQNVTFRCDPISEHNRLYWYRQTLGQGPEFLTYFQNEAQLEKSRLLSDRFSAERPKGSFSTLEIQRTEQGDSAMYLCASSPQSGNQPQHFGDGTRLSIL.

This clonotype has ten or more counts. The chain recombines TRBV14 with TRBJ2-1, with 11 bases aligning to TRBD1. Looked up from germline, CDR1 is SGHDN and CDR2 is FVKESK. This CDR3 spans 16 amino acids. J was trimmed by 4 bases and V by 1 base; bases with no gene match: 3. CDR3 bases: TGTGCCAGCAGCCAAGTTGGACAGGGGGCGTACAATGAGCAGTTCTTC. It yields the protein CASSQVGQGAYNEQFF. The full variable domain, with the rest looked up from reference TRBV14 and TRBJ2-1, is EAGVTQFPSHSVIEKGQTVTLRCDPISGHDNLYWYRRVMGKEIKFLLHFVKESKQDESGMPNNRFLAERTGGTYSTLKVQPAELEDSGVYFCASSQVGQGAYNEQFFGPGTRLTVL.

This chain links TRBV7-9 with TRBJ1-2; 7 bases are a match to TRBD1. The CDR3 runs 15 residues. The germline gives CDR1 SEHNR, CDR2 FQNEAQ (reference sequence). The J segment lost 8 bases and the V segment lost 5 bases, leaving 14 bases of the junction unmatched. The CDR3 region has the DNA TGTGCCAGCAGCGGTCAGACAGGGATCTTGGGAGGCTACACCTTC. Its protein is CASSGQTGILGGYTF.

The chain is built from TRBV10-3 and TRBJ1-1; D not certain. The CDR3 has 14 residues. CDR1 ENHRY and CDR2 SYGVKD come from the germline V gene. With 3 bases removed from V and 0 bases from J, the gap between germline ends came to 8 bases. The CDR3 region is CAISEPHLNTEAFF. CDR3 DNA sequence: TGTGCCATCAGTGAACCACACCTGAACACTGAAGCTTTCTTT.

This clonotype was observed a handful of times. This rearrangement joins TRBV2 to TRBJ1-1; tentative D call: TRBD1 (5 bases). Trimming removed 2 bases from V and 3 bases from J, with 13 bases in between. The CDR3 runs 15 residues. CDR1 is SNHLY, CDR2 FYNNEI, per germline. CDR3 region: CASSEMEGLDTEAFF. For the CDR3, the DNA is TGTGCCAGCAGTGAAATGGAGGGGCTAGACACTGAAGCTTTCTTT.

This chain joins TRBV19 and TRBJ2-3; a weak D match, TRBD2 (6 bases). V shed 7 bases and J shed 2 bases, with 19 bases lying between them. This CDR3 is built from 16 residues. Germline V gives CDR1 LNHDA, CDR2 SQIVND (reference sequence). CDR3 amino acids: CASTYGAGRDTDTQYF. The CDR3 DNA reads as TGTGCCAGTACCTACGGGGCAGGGCGGGACACAGATACGCAGTATTTT.

This clonotype was picked up many times. The gene calls are TRBV7-8 and TRBJ1-1, with D maybe TRBD1 (6 bases). Germline CDR1 SGHVS, CDR2 FQNEAQ. Trimming left V 5 bases short and J 6 bases short, with 10 bases between. CDR3 size: 12 residues. CDR3 nucleotides: TGTGCCAGCAGCGGGGGGACATCTGAAGCTTTCTTT. This encodes CASSGGTSEAFF.